These 8 T cell receptor beta chains share one sample of origin, sequenced in a study of human T cells and chemical hapten exposure. Time point in this sample: pre-sensitization, week 0. The sample's treatment: therapeutic diphenylcyclopropenone sensitization with weekly scalp DPC. One entry per CDR3 protein results from TCRdb running MiXCR on the RACE reads. The profile covers approximately 370,000 distinct CDR3 sequences, with about 5% appearing a single time and around 8.8% taken by the ten largest. Source: whole blood, taken in connection with sensitization to the hapten diphenylcyclopropenone (DPC). The source of these receptors is a woman in her late teens or twenties with alopecia areata. Some clones in this sample may be carry-over from other donors' samples.

J is TRBJ2-3 and V is TRBV5-4; 9 bases align to TRBD2. The CDR3 runs 16 residues. J lost 4 bases, V lost 0 bases, and 6 bases had no gene match. CDR1 is SGHNT and CDR2 is YYREEE in the germline V gene (reference sequence). CDR3 bases: TGTGCCAGCAGCTTGGCCGGGGCTAGCGGGGCAGATACGCAGTATTTT. The encoded protein is CASSLAGASGADTQYF. The full variable domain, its missing parts supplied by reference TRBV5-4 and TRBJ2-3, is ETGVTQSPTHLIKTRGQQVTLRCSSQSGHNTVSWYQQALGQGPQFIFQYYREEENGRGNFPPRFSGLQFPNYSSELNVNALELDDSALYLCASSLAGASGADTQYFGPGTRLTVL.

The chain uses TRBV12-3 or TRBV12-4 and TRBJ2-1; tentatively, D is TRBD2 (6 bases). Trimming removed 5 bases at V and 12 bases at J, with 29 bases between. The CDR3 covers 17 residues. The CDR3: CASSPGDSSLLPWGQFF. DNA of the CDR3: TGTGCCAGCAGTCCGGGGGACTCCTCTCTACTTCCCTGGGGGCAGTTCTTC.

CDR3 sequence (DNA): TGTGCCAGCAGTGAACCAGGACGCTCACCCCTCCACTTT. Translated: CASSEPGRSPLHF. The chain recombines TRBV2 with TRBJ1-6; D is uncertain. Germline assignment: CDR1 SNHLY and CDR2 FYNNEI. The V end lost 2 bases, the J end lost 10 bases, and 9 bases lay between the germline ends. The CDR3 loop spans 13 amino acids.

This clonotype was seen a handful of times. The genes are TRBV4-3 and TRBJ1-3; D remains unclear. Between the trimmed V and J ends, which lost 4 bases and 3 bases, there was a span of 19 bases. The length of the CDR3 is 17 residues. Germline V gene data show CDR1 as LGHNA and CDR2 as YSLEER. CDR3 sequence reads: CASSLGGPSGSGNTIYF. DNA for the CDR3: TGCGCCAGCAGCCTAGGCGGGCCGTCCGGTAGTGGAAACACCATATATTTT.

This clonotype has at least ten counts. The chain uses TRBV24-1 and TRBJ2-1; 8 nucleotides match TRBD1. The CDR3 length is 14 residues. J lost 3 bases, V lost 5 bases, and 2 bases had no gene match. Germline CDR1 and CDR2: KGHDR and SFDVKD. DNA of the CDR3: TGTGCCACCAGTGTGGGACAGGACTACAATGAGCAGTTCTTC. Its translation is CATSVGQDYNEQFF.

At least ten counts were recorded for this clonotype. The rearrangement links TRBV7-9 to TRBJ1-5; D not certain. V was clipped by 2 bases and J by 0 bases, with 5 bases between them. The CDR3 sequence is 14 residues long. Germline V gene sequence: CDR1 SEHNR, CDR2 FQNEAQ (reference sequence). The DNA of the CDR3 is TGTGCCAGCAGCTTAAGTTATAGCAATCAGCCCCAGCATTTT. Its translation: CASSLSYSNQPQHF. Drawing the rest from reference TRBV7-9 and TRBJ1-5, the complete variable domain is DTGVSQNPRHKITKRGQNVTFRCDPISEHNRLYWYRQTLGQGPEFLTYFQNEAQLEKSRLLSDRFSAERPKGSFSTLEIQRTEQGDSAMYLCASSLSYSNQPQHFGDGTRLSIL.

This clonotype was observed a few times. J is TRBJ1-1 and V is TRBV7-9; 7 positions agree with TRBD1. Germline CDR1 is SEHNR and CDR2 is FQNEAQ (reference sequence). The CDR3 sequence is 15 residues long. The J segment lost 0 bases and the V segment lost 1 base, leaving 2 bases of the junction unmatched. CDR3 residues: CASSLDGTVNTEAFF. DNA of the CDR3: TGTGCCAGCAGCTTAGACGGGACAGTGAACACTGAAGCTTTCTTT.

This clonotype was observed at least ten times. This chain joins TRBV4-3 and TRBJ1-2, with D possibly being TRBD1 (5 bases). Trimming took 4 bases from V and 6 from J, leaving 21 bases between them. Germline V CDR1 and CDR2: LGHNA, YSLEER. This CDR3 contains 16 residues. The CDR3, as DNA: TGCGCCAGCAGCCCTGGCCGGGACCCTTTCCCCGATGGCTACACCTTC. It encodes CASSPGRDPFPDGYTF.